This TCR beta chain was observed in a study of Ad26.COV2.S vaccination and SARS-CoV-2 variants. V shed 4 bases, J shed 0 bases, and the junction held 4 bases outside the gene matches. The CDR3 runs 16 residues. Germline V gives CDR1 SGHVS, CDR2 FQNEAQ. Specified treatment: around 19 received Ad26.COV2.S at low or high dose, single or two shots; roughly 5 received placebo; per-sample allocation not given. Sampling took place 63 days after the first vaccine or placebo injection. The sample holds one count of this clone. Profiled with immunoSEQ multiplex PCR; TCRdb holds only in-frame clones, not every one. The data contain about 350,000 clones, about 88% of them singletons.

This chain connects TRBV7-8 to TRBJ2-2; 8 bases line up with TRBD2. The TCR sequence derives from a person between 18 and 65 years old who received the Ad26.COV2.S COVID-19 vaccine or a placebo. This specimen was peripheral blood, taken in a trial of Ad26.COV2.S vaccine versus placebo. The CDR3 here is CASSWTSRSNTGELFF. CDR3 DNA sequence: TGTGCCAGCAGCTGGACTAGCCGATCGAACACCGGGGAGCTGTTTTTT. The full variable domain, completed using reference TRBV7-8 and TRBJ2-2, is GAGVSQSPRYKVAKRGQDVALRCDPISGHVSLFWYQQALGQGPEFLTYFQNEAQLDKSGLPSDRFFAERPEGSVSTLKIQRTQQEDSAVYLCASSWTSRSNTGELFFGEGSRLTVL.